Described below is a single TCR beta chain sequence and its context. The antigen remains undetermined. The V gene's germline CDR1 is LNHDA and CDR2 SQIVND (reference sequence). This CDR3 spans 14 amino acids. Trimming stripped 5 bases from V and 4 bases from J, with 14 bases between. These data are taken from a study of STAT3 mutations in large granular lymphocyte leukemia. Study results and caveats: A small but highly pathogenic clone may have been missed. In about 35% of the 18 patients, new TCR clonotypes emerged after therapy. Differing intervals and regimens complicate linking therapy response to clone burden. At least one immunodominant TCR beta clonotype appeared in every T-cell large granular lymphocyte leukemia patient.

Sequenced by immunoSEQ multiplex PCR; TCRdb stores in-frame clones only, minus some. Of around 39,000 clones in the sample, about 88% are singletons; the top ten hold 0.4% to 0.5%. Sequenced material: PBMCs. V gene TRBV19 combines with J gene TRBJ1-2; D is ambiguous. This sequence was found in a human donor with T large granular lymphocyte leukemia. Some clones in this sample may be carry-over from other donors' samples. CDR3 residues: CASSLEAIGYGYTF. CDR3 DNA sequence: TGTGCCAGTAGTCTGGAGGCGATAGGCTATGGCTACACCTTC.